This T cell receptor beta chain was sequenced in a study of T cells after yellow fever vaccination. With respect to this clonotype: Its antigen is unidentified.

Per the germline V gene, CDR1 is SGDLS and CDR2 is YYNGEE. This CDR3 is 15 amino acids long. Trimming removed 3 bases from V and 6 bases from J; junction bases left unmatched: 9. In making TCR cDNA, 5'RACE template switching added a universal primer site and UMIs to it. One entry per CDR3 protein results from TCRdb running MiXCR on the 5' RACE reads. The table records more than 95,000 distinct CDR3 sequences, over 12% of them present only once. Notes on the study in general: Abundant contaminating clonotypes from the bulk population could appear in FACS-sorted repertoires.

The genes are TRBV9 and TRBJ1-5; 7 bases agree with TRBD1. This clonotype originated in a man aged 18 to 29 who received the YFV17D yellow fever vaccine. The material was CD8+ T cells sorted from PBMCs, obtained 5 days after the yellow fever booster vaccination. In nucleotides, the CDR3 is TGTGCCAGCAGCGGCGACAGGGCGGTAGGTCAGCCCCAGCATTTT. Protein sequence: CASSGDRAVGQPQHF.